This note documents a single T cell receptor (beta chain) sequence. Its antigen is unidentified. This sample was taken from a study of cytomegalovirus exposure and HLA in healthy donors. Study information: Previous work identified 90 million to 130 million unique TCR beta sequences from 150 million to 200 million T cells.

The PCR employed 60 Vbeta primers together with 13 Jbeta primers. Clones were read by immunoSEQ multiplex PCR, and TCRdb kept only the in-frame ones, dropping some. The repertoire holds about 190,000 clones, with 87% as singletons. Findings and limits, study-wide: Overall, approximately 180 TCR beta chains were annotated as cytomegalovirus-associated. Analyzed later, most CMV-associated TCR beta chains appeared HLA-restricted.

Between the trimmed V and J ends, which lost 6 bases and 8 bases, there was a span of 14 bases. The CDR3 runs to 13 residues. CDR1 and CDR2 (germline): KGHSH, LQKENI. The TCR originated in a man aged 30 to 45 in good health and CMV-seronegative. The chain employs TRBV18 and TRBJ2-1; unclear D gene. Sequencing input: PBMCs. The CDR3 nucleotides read TGTGCCAGCTCCCCAGAGACTGGTTATGAGCAGTTCTTC. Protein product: CASSPETGYEQFF.